This TCR beta chain was obtained from a study of T cell repertoires in aging, cancer and after chemotherapy. This CDR3 spans 13 amino acids. Germline CDR1 MNHNY, CDR2 SVGAGI (reference sequence). Findings and limits, study-wide: These repertoire data do not allow conclusions about immunological memory after chemotherapy.

Concerning this clonotype: Its antigen is unknown. Germline and junction disagree at one end, which may indicate a read error.

TRB rearrangements spanning V, D and J were amplified using mixed TRB-A/B primers. Each CDR3 protein gets one entry after TCRdb re-called the multiplex PCR reads with MiXCR. The profile shows 2,100 or so distinct CDR3 sequences, around 22% of them singletons. TCR beta rearrangements were amplified from peripheral blood genomic DNA. Material for sequencing was blood. V usage is TRBV6-6 and J usage is TRBJ1-6; D is perhaps TRBD1 (6 bases). The sequence derives from a human donor with a solid tumor. The CDR3 is CAGSYSGGSPLHF. CDR3 nucleotides: TGTGCCGGCAGTTACTCCGGGGGCTCACCCCTCCACTTT.